In this sample, the clone carrying this T cell receptor beta chain turned up many times. In the original workflow: Estimation of nucleated cell counts was performed using reference gene primer amplification. The method was immunoSEQ multiplex PCR; TCRdb's version includes in-frame clones alone and lacks a portion of them. Clonal size and the V and J genes are those of that table, whereas D and trimming came from the DNA. The sample includes about 150,000 clones, approximately 83% of them seen just once. This record comes from a study of blood T cell repertoires in COVID-19. On the study more broadly: Researchers got acute and convalescent COVID-19 samples from the United States, Italy and Spain. T cells, B-cell-depleted T cells, or PBMCs supplied cDNA or gDNA.

The CDR3 totals 15 residues. Unmatched junction bases numbered 9, after V lost 2 bases and J lost 7 bases. The germline CDR1 and CDR2 sequences are SGHNT and YENEEA. This chain connects TRBV11-3 to TRBJ2-3; 7 nucleotides match TRBD2. The source is a man between 65 and 85 years old who had recovered from COVID-19. The source material was peripheral blood. This CDR3 is CASSLLGEGGNTQYF. Here the CDR3 DNA reads TGTGCCAGCAGCTTACTGGGGGAGGGCGGCAATACGCAGTATTTT.